This T cell receptor beta chain was recovered during a study of shared clonotypes between healthy human individuals. Germline V CDR1 and CDR2: PRHDT, FYEKMQ (reference sequence). V lost 2 bases and J lost 0; bases outside the gene matches: 20. The CDR3 covers 21 residues. Here immunoSEQ multiplex PCR was the method, and the copy in TCRdb shows in-frame clones only, minus some. This table holds fewer than 1.6 million clones, around 98.5% found once. This clonotype originated in a man between 25 and 39 years old in good health. V and J are TRBV13 and TRBJ2-3; 7 bases are shared with TRBD2. Sequencing was carried out using naive CD4+ T cells sorted from blood. Subset denoted: CD45RA+ positively selected. The CDR3 DNA sequence: TGTGCCAGCAGCTTAAGTTTTAGGGAAACTAGACTAGCAGCTAGCACAGATACGCAGTATTTT. It specifies CASSLSFRETRLAASTDTQYF.